The entry below gives a single T cell receptor (beta chain) sequence along with its context. Its antigen is unknown. Selection for sequencing was limited to patients who had shown CD8+CD57+ cell expansion by flow cytometry. CDR3 and TCR beta VDJ profiling relied on genomic DNA as the template. TCRdb itself ran the reads through MiXCR, one entry per CDR3 protein. The sample carries hundreds of thousands of distinct CDR3 sequences, less than 35% recorded once. The data were taken from a study of CD8+CD57+ T cells in acquired aplastic anemia. Study-level results: Found in both controls and patients were twenty-nine CD8+ CDR3 sequences.

Germline CDR1 reads SGHNT; CDR2 reads YYREEE (reference sequence). The CDR3 contains 14 residues. Unmatched junction bases numbered 6, after V lost 3 bases and J lost 5 bases. This TCR was recovered from a human donor with aplastic anemia. This chain connects TRBV5-4 to TRBJ2-7, with TRBD2 matching 9 bases. Sequenced: sorted CD4+, CD8+, or CD8+CD57+ T cells (not recorded which) from PBMCs. CDR3 in amino acids: CASSYAGTSNEQYF. CDR3 coding DNA: TGTGCCAGCAGCTATGCCGGGACTAGCAACGAGCAGTACTTC.